The 5 T cell receptor beta chains given below trace back to one sample, sequenced in a study of blood T cell repertoires in COVID-19. TCRdb's copy holds only in-frame clones and misses some; the assay was immunoSEQ multiplex PCR. The sample shows a few hundred thousand clones, approximately 86% of them seen only once. The sequencing sample was made of peripheral blood. These receptors all stem from a woman aged 70-85 years with COVID-19, enrolled during active disease.

The V gene is TRBV4-1, the J gene TRBJ1-1; 7 bases agree with TRBD1. CDR3 length: 18 residues. Germline trimming cut 4 bases from V and 0 bases from J; bases unmatched to any gene: 14. Germline V CDR1 and CDR2: MGHRA, YSYEKL. The CDR3 nucleotides are TGCGCCAGCAGCCGACTACTCCGGGACAGAGCCATGAACACTGAAGCTTTCTTT. Encoded protein: CASSRLLRDRAMNTEAFF.

This clone was detected once. The V call is TRBV3-1 (or the pseudogene TRBV3-2), the J call TRBJ1-1; 7 bases fit TRBD1. Germline V gene data show CDR1 as LGHDT and CDR2 as YNNKEL (reference sequence). V shed 3 bases and J 2 bases; nucleotides not matched to a gene: 6. The CDR3 loop spans 15 amino acids. The CDR3 DNA reads as TGTGCCAGCAGCCAGGGACAGATTTTAAACACTGAAGCTTTCTTT. It codes for CASSQGQILNTEAFF.

This chain uses TRBV3-1 (or the pseudogene TRBV3-2) with TRBJ2-7; D remains ambiguous. Germline V gene data show CDR1 as LGHDT and CDR2 as YNNKEL (reference sequence). Between the trimmed V and J ends, which lost 1 base and 2 bases, there was a span of 18 bases. CDR3 length: 17 amino acids. CDR3 DNA: TGTGCCAGCAGCCAAGCTGAGATGAGACTCCAAACCTACGAGCAGTACTTC. It translates to CASSQAEMRLQTYEQYF.

This sequence joins TRBV6-1 and TRBJ1-2; D call uncertain. The CDR3 totals 13 residues. Trimming took off 5 bases at V and 8 bases at J, with 15 bases between the two ends. CDR1 MNHNS and CDR2 SASEGT come from the germline V gene. The CDR3 DNA reads as TGTGCCAGCAGTTCACGAGGAGAGAACGGCTACACCTTC. Its translation is CASSSRGENGYTF.

The rearrangement joins TRBV19 to TRBJ2-4, with a possible D match to TRBD2 (6 bases). Trimming took off 5 bases at V and 0 bases at J, with 11 bases between the two ends. This CDR3 has 15 residues. Per germline, CDR1 LNHDA and CDR2 SQIVND (reference sequence). This CDR3 is CASSPGLLAKNIQYF. CDR3 nucleotides: TGTGCCAGTAGTCCGGGACTGTTAGCCAAAAACATTCAGTACTTC.